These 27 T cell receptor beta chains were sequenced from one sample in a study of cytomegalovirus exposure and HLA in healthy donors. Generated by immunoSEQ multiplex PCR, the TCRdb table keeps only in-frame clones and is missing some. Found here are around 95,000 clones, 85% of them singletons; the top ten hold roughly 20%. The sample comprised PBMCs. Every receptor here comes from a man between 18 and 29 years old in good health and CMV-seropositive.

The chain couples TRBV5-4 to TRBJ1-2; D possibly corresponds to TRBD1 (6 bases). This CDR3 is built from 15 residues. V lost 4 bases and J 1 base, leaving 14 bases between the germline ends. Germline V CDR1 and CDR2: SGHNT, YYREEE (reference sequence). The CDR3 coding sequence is TGTGCCAGCAGCAATCCCGGGGGGCGTAACTATGGCTACACCTTC. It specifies CASSNPGGRNYGYTF.

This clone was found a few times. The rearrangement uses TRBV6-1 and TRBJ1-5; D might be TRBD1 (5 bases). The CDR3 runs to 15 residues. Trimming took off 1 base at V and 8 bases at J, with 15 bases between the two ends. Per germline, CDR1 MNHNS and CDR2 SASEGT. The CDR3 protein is CASSEGMEGSKPQHF. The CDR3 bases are TGTGCCAGCAGTGAAGGGATGGAGGGGAGTAAGCCCCAGCATTTT.

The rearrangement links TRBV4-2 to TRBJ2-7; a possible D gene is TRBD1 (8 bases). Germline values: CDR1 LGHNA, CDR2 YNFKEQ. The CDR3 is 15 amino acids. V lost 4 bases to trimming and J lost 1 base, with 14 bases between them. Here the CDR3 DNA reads TGTGCCAGCAGCCCTTACAGGGGGGGGTCCTACGAGCAGTACTTC. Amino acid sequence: CASSPYRGGSYEQYF.

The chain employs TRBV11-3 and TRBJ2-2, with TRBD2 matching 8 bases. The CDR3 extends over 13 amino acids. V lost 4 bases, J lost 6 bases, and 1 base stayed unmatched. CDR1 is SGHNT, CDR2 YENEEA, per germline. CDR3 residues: CASSSSGSGELFF. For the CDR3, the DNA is TGTGCCAGCAGCTCTAGCGGGTCCGGGGAGCTGTTTTTT.

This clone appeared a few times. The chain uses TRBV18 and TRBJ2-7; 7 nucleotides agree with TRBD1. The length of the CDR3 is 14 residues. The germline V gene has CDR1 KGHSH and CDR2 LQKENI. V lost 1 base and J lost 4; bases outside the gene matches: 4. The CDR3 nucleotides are TGTGCCAGCTCACCACGGGGACAGACATACGAGCAGTACTTC. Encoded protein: CASSPRGQTYEQYF.

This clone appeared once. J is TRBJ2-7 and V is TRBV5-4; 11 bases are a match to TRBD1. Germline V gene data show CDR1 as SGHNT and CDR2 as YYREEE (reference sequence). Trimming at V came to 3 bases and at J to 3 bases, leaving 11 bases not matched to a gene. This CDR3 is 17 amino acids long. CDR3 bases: TGTGCCAGCAGCTCTGTGCCGGGACAGGGGGTTATCTACGAGCAGTACGTC. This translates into CASSSVPGQGVIYEQYV.

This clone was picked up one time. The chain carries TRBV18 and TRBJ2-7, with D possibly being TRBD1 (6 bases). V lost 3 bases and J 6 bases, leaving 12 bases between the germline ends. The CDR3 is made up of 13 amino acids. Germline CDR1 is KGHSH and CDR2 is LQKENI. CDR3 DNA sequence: TGTGCCAGCTCACCTTACAGGGAAGGCGAGCAGTACGTC. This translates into CASSPYREGEQYV.

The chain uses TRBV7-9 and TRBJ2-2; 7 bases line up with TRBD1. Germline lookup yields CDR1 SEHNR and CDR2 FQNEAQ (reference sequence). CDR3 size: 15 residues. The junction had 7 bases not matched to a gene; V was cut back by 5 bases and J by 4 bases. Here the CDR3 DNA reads TGTGCCAGCAGCGCCGACAGGGACGGCACCGGGGAGCTGTTTTTT. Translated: CASSADRDGTGELFF. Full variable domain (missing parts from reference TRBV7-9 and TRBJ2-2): DTGVSQNPRHKITKRGQNVTFRCDPISEHNRLYWYRQTLGQGPEFLTYFQNEAQLEKSRLLSDRFSAERPKGSFSTLEIQRTEQGDSAMYLCASSADRDGTGELFFGEGSRLTVL.

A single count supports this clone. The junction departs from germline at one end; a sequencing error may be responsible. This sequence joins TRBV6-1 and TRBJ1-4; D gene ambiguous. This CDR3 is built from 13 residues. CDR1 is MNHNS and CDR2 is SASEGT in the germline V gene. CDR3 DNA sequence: TGTGCCAGCAGGGAAGGGAGGGATGAAAAACTGTTTTTT. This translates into CASREGRDEKLFF.

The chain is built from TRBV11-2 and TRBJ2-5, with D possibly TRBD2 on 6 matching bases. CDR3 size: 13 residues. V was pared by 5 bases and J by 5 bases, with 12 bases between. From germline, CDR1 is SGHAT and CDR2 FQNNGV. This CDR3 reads CASSRGGTETQYF. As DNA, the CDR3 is TGTGCCAGCAGCCGTGGGGGGACGGAGACCCAGTACTTC.

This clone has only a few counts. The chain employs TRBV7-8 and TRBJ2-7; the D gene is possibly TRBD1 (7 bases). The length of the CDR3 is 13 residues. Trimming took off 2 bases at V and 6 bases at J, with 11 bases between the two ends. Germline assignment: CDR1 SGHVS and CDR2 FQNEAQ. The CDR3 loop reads CASSLRQGGEQYF. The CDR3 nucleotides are TGTGCCAGCAGCTTAAGACAGGGAGGCGAGCAGTACTTC.

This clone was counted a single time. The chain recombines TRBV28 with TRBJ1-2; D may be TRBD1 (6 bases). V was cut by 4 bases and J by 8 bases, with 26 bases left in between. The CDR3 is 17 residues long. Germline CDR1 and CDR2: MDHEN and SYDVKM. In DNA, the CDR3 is TGTGCCAGCAGTTCCCGGGAGGGGGGTTTCTGGGCCCGCGGCTACACCTTC. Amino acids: CASSSREGGFWARGYTF.

CDR3 sequence (DNA): TGTGCTCCATACAGGGGGGGGTCCTACAATGAGCAGTTCTTC. Translation gives CAPYRGGSYNEQFF. V usage is TRBV27 and J usage is TRBJ2-1; D might be TRBD1 (8 bases). This CDR3 comprises 14 residues. Germline V lookup: CDR1 MNHEY, CDR2 SMNVEV (reference sequence).

This CDR3 is CASSQGGQGHGEAFF. As DNA, the CDR3 is TGCGCCAGCAGCCAAGGGGGACAGGGGCACGGTGAAGCTTTCTTT. The chain links TRBV4-1 to TRBJ1-1, with 10 bases that match TRBD1. V dropped 1 base and J dropped 7; count of bases not matched to a gene: 6. The V gene's germline CDR1 is MGHRA and CDR2 YSYEKL. This CDR3 has 15 amino acids.

CDR3 protein: CASRQRTGWEKLFF. The CDR3 bases are TGTGCCAGTAGACAACGGACAGGGTGGGAAAAACTGTTTTTT. The chain combines TRBV19 with TRBJ1-4; 8 nucleotides match TRBD1. In germline, CDR1 is LNHDA, CDR2 SQIVND (reference sequence). The CDR3 covers 14 residues. V was pared by 6 bases and J by 8 bases, with 8 bases of the junction left unmatched.

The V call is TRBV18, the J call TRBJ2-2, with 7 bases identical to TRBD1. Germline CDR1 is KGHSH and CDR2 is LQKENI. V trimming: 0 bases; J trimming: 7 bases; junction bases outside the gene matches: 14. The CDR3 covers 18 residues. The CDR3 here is CASSPPGQAMIVSGELFF. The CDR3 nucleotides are TGTGCCAGCTCACCACCCGGACAGGCGATGATCGTCAGCGGGGAGCTGTTTTTT.

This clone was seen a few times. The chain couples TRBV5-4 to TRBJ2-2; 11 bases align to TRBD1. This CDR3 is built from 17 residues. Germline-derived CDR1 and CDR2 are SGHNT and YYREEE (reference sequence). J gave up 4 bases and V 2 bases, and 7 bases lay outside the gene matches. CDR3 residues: CASSFGSGTGGTGELFF. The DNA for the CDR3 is TGTGCCAGCAGCTTCGGATCCGGGACAGGGGGCACCGGGGAGCTGTTTTTT.

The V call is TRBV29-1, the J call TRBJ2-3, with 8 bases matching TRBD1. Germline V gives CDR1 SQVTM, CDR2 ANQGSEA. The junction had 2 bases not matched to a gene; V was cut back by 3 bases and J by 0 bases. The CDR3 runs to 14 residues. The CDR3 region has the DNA TGCAGCGTTGAGTACAGGGGGAGCACAGATACGCAGTATTTT. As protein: CSVEYRGSTDTQYF.

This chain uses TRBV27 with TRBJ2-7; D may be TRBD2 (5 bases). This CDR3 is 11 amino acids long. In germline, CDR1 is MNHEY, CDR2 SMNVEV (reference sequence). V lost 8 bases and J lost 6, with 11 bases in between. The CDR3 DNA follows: TGTGCCAGCCGAGGGTCGGGCGAGCAGTACTTC. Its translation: CASRGSGEQYF.

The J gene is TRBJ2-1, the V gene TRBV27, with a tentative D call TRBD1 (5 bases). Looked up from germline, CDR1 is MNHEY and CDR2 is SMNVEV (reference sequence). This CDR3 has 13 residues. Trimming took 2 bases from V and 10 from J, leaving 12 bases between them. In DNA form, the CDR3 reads TGTGCCAGCAGTTTAAGGGGCTACGCCGAGCAGTTCTTC. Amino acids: CASSLRGYAEQFF.

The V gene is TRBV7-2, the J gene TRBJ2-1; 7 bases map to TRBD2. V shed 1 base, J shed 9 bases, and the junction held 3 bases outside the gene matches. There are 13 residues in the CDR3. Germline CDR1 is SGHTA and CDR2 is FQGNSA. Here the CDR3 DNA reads TGTGCCAGCAGCTTAGGGGGGAGGGGTGAGCAGTTCTTC. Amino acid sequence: CASSLGGRGEQFF.

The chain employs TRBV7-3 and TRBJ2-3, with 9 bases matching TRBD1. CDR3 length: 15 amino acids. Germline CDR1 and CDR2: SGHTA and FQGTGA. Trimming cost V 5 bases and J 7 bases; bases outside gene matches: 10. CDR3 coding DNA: TGTGCCAGCAGCCCGATGCGGACAGGGGCCAATACGCAGTATTTT. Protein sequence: CASSPMRTGANTQYF.

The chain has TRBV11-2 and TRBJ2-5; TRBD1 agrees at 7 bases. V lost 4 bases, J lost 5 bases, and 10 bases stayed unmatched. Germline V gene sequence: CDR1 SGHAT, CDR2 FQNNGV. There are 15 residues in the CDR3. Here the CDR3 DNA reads TGTGCCAGCAGCTCGGGACAGATGGGCCGGGAGACCCAGTACTTC. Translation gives CASSSGQMGRETQYF.

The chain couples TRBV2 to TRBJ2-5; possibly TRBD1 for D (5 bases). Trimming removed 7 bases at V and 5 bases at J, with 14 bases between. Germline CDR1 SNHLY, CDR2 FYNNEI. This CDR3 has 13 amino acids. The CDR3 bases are TGTGCCAGCACCCGAGCAGGGTGGGAGACCCAGTACTTC. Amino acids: CASTRAGWETQYF.

CDR3 coding DNA: TGTGCCAGCAGCGTTCGACGGGAGGGAGTCACAGATACGCAGTATTTT. This encodes CASSVRREGVTDTQYF. This rearrangement joins TRBV9 to TRBJ2-3; 8 bases align to TRBD2. V was pared by 2 bases and J by 2 bases, with 7 bases of the junction left unmatched. Per the germline V gene, CDR1 is SGDLS and CDR2 is YYNGEE. This CDR3 contains 16 residues.

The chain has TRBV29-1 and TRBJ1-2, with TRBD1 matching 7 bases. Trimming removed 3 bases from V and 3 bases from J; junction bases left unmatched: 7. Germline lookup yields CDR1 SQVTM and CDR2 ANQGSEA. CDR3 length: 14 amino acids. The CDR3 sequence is CSVDITGEYYGYTF. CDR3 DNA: TGCAGCGTTGATATCACAGGGGAATACTATGGCTACACCTTC.

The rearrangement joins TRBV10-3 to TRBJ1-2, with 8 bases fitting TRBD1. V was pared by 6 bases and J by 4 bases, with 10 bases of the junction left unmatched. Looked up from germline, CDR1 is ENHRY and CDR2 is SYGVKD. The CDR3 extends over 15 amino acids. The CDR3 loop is CAISPPGTGLYGYTF. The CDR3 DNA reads TGTGCCATCAGCCCACCCGGGACAGGCCTCTATGGCTACACCTTC.